Listed below are T cell receptor beta chains from one sample, sequenced in a study of HIV-infected patients and healthy controls. TCRdb reprocessed the 5' RACE reads with MiXCR, giving one entry per CDR3 protein. The sample has thousands of distinct CDR3 sequences, under 9.5% seen once. The sequencing here drew on blood, taken during antiretroviral therapy. These receptors came from an adult with HIV infection. The CDR3 runs from the conserved cysteine through the conserved F or W. The D gene is left open where the match is weak. Size is stated for part of the rows, as once, few or many counts, or as a class when the clone is expanded.

d_call: -; j_call: TRBJ2-6; v_call: TRBV14; clone_size: many; cdr3_nt: TGTGCCAGCAGCCAAGGTTCATCTGGGGCCAACGTCCTGACTTTC; cdr3_aa: CASSQGSSGANVLTF
d_call: -; j_call: TRBJ2-5; v_call: TRBV7-9; clone_size: many; cdr3_nt: TGTGCCAGCAGCTTAGTTGGGGAAGAGACCCAGTACTTC; cdr3_aa: CASSLVGEETQYF
d_call: -; j_call: TRBJ1-4; v_call: TRBV5-1; clone_size: -; cdr3_nt: TGCGCCAGCAGCTCCCTCGGGAATGAAAAACTGTTTTTT; cdr3_aa: CASSSLGNEKLFF
d_call: TRBD1; j_call: TRBJ2-7; v_call: TRBV12-3/TRBV12-4; clone_size: -; cdr3_nt: TGTGCCAGCAGCCCCGGGACAGAGACCTACGAGCAGTACTTC; cdr3_aa: CASSPGTETYEQYF
d_call: -; j_call: TRBJ2-7; v_call: TRBV6-5; clone_size: few; cdr3_nt: TGTGCCAGCAGTTACTCGGGAGGGGGTGACGAGCAGTACTTC; cdr3_aa: CASSYSGGGDEQYF
d_call: TRBD2; j_call: TRBJ2-1; v_call: TRBV20-1; clone_size: many; cdr3_nt: TGCAGTGCACTAGCGGGAGGCATTTCGGTCAATGAGCAGTTCTTC; cdr3_aa: CSALAGGISVNEQFF
d_call: -; j_call: TRBJ1-5; v_call: TRBV4-3; clone_size: medium-sized; cdr3_nt: TGCGCCAGCAGCCAAGATCGTTTGGTCGAAAATCAGCCCCAGCATTTT; cdr3_aa: CASSQDRLVENQPQHF
d_call: -; j_call: TRBJ2-7; v_call: TRBV3-1; clone_size: medium-sized; cdr3_nt: TGTGCCAGCAGCGATCGGACGTTCCCCTACGAGCAGTACTTC; cdr3_aa: CASSDRTFPYEQYF
d_call: TRBD2; j_call: TRBJ2-3; v_call: TRBV6-5; clone_size: -; cdr3_nt: TGTGCCAGCAGTTACGGGGGGGGATTAGGCACAGATACGCAGTATTTT; cdr3_aa: CASSYGGGLGTDTQYF
d_call: -; j_call: TRBJ1-5; v_call: TRBV6-4; clone_size: medium-sized; cdr3_nt: TGTGCCAGCAGTGACAGGCACACTCAGCCCCAGCATTTT; cdr3_aa: CASSDRHTQPQHF
d_call: -; j_call: TRBJ1-2; v_call: TRBV7-9; clone_size: many; cdr3_nt: TGTGCCAGTCTTGGACAGCGAGAGGCCCACTTC; cdr3_aa: CASLGQREAHF
d_call: -; j_call: TRBJ2-7; v_call: TRBV30; clone_size: many; cdr3_nt: TGTGCCTGGAATCAGAGACCCTACGAGCAGTACTTC; cdr3_aa: CAWNQRPYEQYF
d_call: TRBD1; j_call: TRBJ1-1; v_call: TRBV7-2; clone_size: few; cdr3_nt: TGTGCCAGCAGCTTAGTGAGGGCAGGGGGAGTCACTGAAGCTTTCTTT; cdr3_aa: CASSLVRAGGVTEAFF
d_call: TRBD1; j_call: TRBJ1-6; v_call: TRBV4-3; clone_size: many; cdr3_nt: TGCGCCAGCAGCCATAAGACCGGGACAGGGGGCGCTTCACCCCTCCACTTT; cdr3_aa: CASSHKTGTGGASPLHF
d_call: -; j_call: TRBJ1-1; v_call: TRBV6-5; clone_size: medium-sized; cdr3_nt: TGTGCCAGCAGTTCGGACCTAAGGGGCACTGAAGCTTTCTTT; cdr3_aa: CASSSDLRGTEAFF
d_call: -; j_call: TRBJ2-7; v_call: TRBV11-1; clone_size: medium-sized; cdr3_nt: TGTGCCAGCAGCTTTCTACAGTCCTACGAGCAGTACTTC; cdr3_aa: CASSFLQSYEQYF
d_call: -; j_call: TRBJ2-2; v_call: TRBV14; clone_size: -; cdr3_nt: TGTGCCAGCAGCCAAGACTGGGGAGCCGGGGAGCTGTTTTTT; cdr3_aa: CASSQDWGAGELFF
d_call: TRBD1; j_call: TRBJ1-2; v_call: TRBV20-1; clone_size: many; cdr3_nt: TGCAGTGCTAGAGAACCGGACAGGGGTTTCTATGGCTACACCTTC; cdr3_aa: CSAREPDRGFYGYTF
d_call: -; j_call: TRBJ1-5; v_call: TRBV19; clone_size: -; cdr3_nt: TGTGCCAGTAGTATACAGGGCGATCAGCCCCAGCATTTT; cdr3_aa: CASSIQGDQPQHF
d_call: -; j_call: TRBJ2-1; v_call: TRBV7-9; clone_size: medium-sized; cdr3_nt: TGTGCCAGCCAACTAGAAGGACGTAATGAGCAGTTCTTC; cdr3_aa: CASQLEGRNEQFF
d_call: -; j_call: TRBJ1-1; v_call: TRBV12-3/TRBV12-4; clone_size: many; cdr3_nt: TGTGCCAGCAGGGGGGGGAACACTGAAGCTTTCTTT; cdr3_aa: CASRGGNTEAFF
d_call: TRBD1; j_call: TRBJ2-7; v_call: TRBV2; clone_size: once; cdr3_nt: TGTGCCAGCGATCGGACAGGGAACTACGAGCAGTACTTC; cdr3_aa: CASDRTGNYEQYF
d_call: TRBD2; j_call: TRBJ2-1; v_call: TRBV5-5; clone_size: -; cdr3_nt: TGTGCCAGCAGCTGGGAATTAGCGGGAGATCTCACTGAGCAGTTCTTC; cdr3_aa: CASSWELAGDLTEQFF
d_call: -; j_call: TRBJ2-4; v_call: TRBV5-1; clone_size: many; cdr3_nt: TGCGCCAGCAGCCCCGAGCCGGGGGCAGCCAAAAACATTCAGTACTTC; cdr3_aa: CASSPEPGAAKNIQYF
d_call: -; j_call: TRBJ1-2; v_call: TRBV4-3; clone_size: many; cdr3_nt: TGCCCCAGCAGCCAATGGACAGCTAACTATGGCTACACCTTC; cdr3_aa: CPSSQWTANYGYTF
d_call: -; j_call: TRBJ1-1; v_call: TRBV2; clone_size: -; cdr3_nt: TGTGCCAGCCGGGGGGCGGTGAACACTGAAGCTTTCTTT; cdr3_aa: CASRGAVNTEAFF
d_call: TRBD1; j_call: TRBJ2-7; v_call: TRBV9; clone_size: few; cdr3_nt: TGTGCCAGCAGCCCGGGAGGACAGGGGATTTACTACGAGCAGTACTTC; cdr3_aa: CASSPGGQGIYYEQYF